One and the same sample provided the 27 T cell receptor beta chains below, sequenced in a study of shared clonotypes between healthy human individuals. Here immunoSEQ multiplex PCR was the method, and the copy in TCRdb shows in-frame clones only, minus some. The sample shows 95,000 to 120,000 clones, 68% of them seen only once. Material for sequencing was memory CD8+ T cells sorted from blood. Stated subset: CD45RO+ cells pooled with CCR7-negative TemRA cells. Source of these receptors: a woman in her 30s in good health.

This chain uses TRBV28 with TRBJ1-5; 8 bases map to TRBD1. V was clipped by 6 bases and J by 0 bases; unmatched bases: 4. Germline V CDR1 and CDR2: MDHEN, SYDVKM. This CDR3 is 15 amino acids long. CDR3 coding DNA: TGTGCCAGCAGGGACACAGGGGGTAGCAATCAGCCCCAGCATTTT. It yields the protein CASRDTGGSNQPQHF.

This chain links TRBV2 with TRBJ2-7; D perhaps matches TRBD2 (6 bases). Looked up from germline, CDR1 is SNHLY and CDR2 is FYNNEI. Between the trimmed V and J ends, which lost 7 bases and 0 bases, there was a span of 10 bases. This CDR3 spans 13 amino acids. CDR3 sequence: CASTIADSYEQYF. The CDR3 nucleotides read TGTGCCAGCACCATAGCGGACTCCTACGAGCAGTACTTC.

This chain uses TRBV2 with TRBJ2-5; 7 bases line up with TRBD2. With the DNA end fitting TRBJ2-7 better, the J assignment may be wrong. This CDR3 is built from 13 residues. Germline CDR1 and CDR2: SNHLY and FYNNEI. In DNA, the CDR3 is TGTGCCAGCAAAGGGGCTAGCGGCCACGAGCAGTACTTC. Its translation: CASKGASGHEQYF.

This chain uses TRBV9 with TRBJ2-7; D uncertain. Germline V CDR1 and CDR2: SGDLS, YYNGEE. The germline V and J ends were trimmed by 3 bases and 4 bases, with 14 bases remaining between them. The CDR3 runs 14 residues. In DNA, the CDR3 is TGTGCCAGCAGCGGCCGATATGGAACTTACGAGCAGTACTTC. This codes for CASSGRYGTYEQYF. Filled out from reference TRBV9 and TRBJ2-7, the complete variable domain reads DSGVTQTPKHLITATGQRVTLRCSPRSGDLSVYWYQQSLDQGLQFLIQYYNGEERAKGNILERFSAQQFPDLHSELNLSSLELGDSALYFCASSGRYGTYEQYFGPGTRLTVT.

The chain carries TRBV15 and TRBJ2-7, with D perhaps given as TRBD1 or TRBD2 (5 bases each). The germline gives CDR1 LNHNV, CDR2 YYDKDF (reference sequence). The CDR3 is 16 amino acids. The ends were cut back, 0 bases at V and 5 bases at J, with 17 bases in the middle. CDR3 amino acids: CATSRDGRAGSDEQYF. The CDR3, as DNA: TGTGCCACCAGCAGAGATGGCAGGGCAGGGAGCGACGAGCAGTACTTC.

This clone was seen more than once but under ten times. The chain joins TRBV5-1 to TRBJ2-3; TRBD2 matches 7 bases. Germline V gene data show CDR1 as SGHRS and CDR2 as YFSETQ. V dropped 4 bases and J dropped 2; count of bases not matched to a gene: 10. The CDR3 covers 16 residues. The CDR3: CASSPAGEALTDTQYF. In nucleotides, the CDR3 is TGCGCCAGCAGCCCCGCGGGGGAGGCCCTCACAGATACGCAGTATTTT. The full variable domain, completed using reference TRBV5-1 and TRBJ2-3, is KAGVTQTPRYLIKTRGQQVTLSCSPISGHRSVSWYQQTPGQGLQFLFEYFSETQRNKGNFPGRFSGRQFSNSRSEMNVSTLELGDSALYLCASSPAGEALTDTQYFGPGTRLTVL.

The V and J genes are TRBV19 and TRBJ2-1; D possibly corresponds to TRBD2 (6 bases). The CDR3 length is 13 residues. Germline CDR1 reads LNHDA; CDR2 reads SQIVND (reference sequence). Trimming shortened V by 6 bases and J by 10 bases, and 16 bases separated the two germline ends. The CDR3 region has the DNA TGTGCCAGTAGGTCCGGGACTCCGGTCGAGCAGTTCTTC. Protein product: CASRSGTPVEQFF.

The CDR3 bases are TGTGCCAGCAGTTTATCGCCGTACAATGAGCAGTTCTTC. The encoded protein is CASSLSPYNEQFF. The rearrangement uses TRBV6-6 and TRBJ2-1; D gene uncertain. Germline V gives CDR1 MNHNY, CDR2 SVGAGI (reference sequence). Trimming took 4 bases from V and 4 from J, leaving 8 bases between them. The CDR3 spans 13 residues.

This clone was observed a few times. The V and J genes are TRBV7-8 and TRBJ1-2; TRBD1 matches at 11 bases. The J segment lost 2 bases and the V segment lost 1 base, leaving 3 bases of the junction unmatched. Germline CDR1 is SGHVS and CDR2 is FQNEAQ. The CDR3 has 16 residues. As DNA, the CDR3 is TGTGCCAGCAGCTTAGGGACAGGGGGCCTAAACTATGGCTACACCTTC. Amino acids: CASSLGTGGLNYGYTF.

CDR3 DNA sequence: TGTGCCAGCAGCAATCGGAGGGGAAACAAGGAGACCCAGTACTTC. Protein sequence: CASSNRRGNKETQYF. V usage is TRBV21-1 and J usage is TRBJ2-5; the DNA was not used to check the table's D call, TRBD2. TRBV21-1 is deemed a pseudogene. The CDR3 sequence is 15 residues long.

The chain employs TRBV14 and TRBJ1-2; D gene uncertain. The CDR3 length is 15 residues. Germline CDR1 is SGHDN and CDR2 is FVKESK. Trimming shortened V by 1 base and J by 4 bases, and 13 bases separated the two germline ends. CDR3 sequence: CASSQVSGSRYGYTF. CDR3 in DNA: TGTGCCAGCAGCCAAGTCTCCGGATCGCGCTATGGCTACACCTTC.

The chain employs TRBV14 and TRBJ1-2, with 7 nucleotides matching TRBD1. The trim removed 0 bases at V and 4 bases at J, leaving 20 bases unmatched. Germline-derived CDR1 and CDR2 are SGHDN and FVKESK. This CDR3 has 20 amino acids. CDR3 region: CASSQDQGGQGHQTFYGYTF. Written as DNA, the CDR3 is TGTGCCAGCAGCCAAGATCAGGGGGGCCAGGGACACCAAACATTCTATGGCTACACCTTC.

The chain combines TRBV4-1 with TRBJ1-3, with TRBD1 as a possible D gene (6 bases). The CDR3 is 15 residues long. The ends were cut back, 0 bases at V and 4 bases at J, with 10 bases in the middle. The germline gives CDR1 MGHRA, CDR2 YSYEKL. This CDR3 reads CASSQDAQGGNTIYF. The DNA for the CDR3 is TGCGCCAGCAGCCAAGATGCCCAGGGGGGAAACACCATATATTTT.

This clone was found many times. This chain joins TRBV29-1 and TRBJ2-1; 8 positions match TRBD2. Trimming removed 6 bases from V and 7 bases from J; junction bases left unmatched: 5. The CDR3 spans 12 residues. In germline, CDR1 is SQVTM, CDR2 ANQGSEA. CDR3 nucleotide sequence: TGCAGCGTGGTGCTAGCGGGTAATGAGCAGTTCTTC. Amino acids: CSVVLAGNEQFF.

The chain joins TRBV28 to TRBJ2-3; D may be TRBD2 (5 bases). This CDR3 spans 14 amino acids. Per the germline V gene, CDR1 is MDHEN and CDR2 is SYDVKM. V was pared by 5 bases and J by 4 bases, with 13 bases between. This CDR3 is CASSSGIRADTQYF. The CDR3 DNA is TGTGCCAGCAGTAGCGGAATCCGAGCAGATACGCAGTATTTT.

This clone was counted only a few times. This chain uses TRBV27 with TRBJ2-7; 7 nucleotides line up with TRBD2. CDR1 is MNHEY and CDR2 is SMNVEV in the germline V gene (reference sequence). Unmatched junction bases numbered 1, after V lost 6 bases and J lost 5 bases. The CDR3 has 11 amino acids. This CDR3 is CASRGGHEQYF. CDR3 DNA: TGTGCCAGCAGGGGAGGGCACGAGCAGTACTTC.

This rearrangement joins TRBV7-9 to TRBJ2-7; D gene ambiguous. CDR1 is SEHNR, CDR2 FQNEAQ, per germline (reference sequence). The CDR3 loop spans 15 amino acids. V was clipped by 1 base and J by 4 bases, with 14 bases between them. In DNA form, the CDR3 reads TGTGCCAGCAGCTTAGGGGTAGGGAATTCGTACGAGCAGTACTTC. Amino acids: CASSLGVGNSYEQYF.

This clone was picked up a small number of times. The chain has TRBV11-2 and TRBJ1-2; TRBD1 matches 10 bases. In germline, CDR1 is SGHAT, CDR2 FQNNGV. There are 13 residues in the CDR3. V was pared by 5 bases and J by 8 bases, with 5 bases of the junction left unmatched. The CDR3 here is CASSAGTGAGYTF. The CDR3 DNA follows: TGTGCCAGCAGCGCCGGGACAGGGGCCGGCTACACCTTC.

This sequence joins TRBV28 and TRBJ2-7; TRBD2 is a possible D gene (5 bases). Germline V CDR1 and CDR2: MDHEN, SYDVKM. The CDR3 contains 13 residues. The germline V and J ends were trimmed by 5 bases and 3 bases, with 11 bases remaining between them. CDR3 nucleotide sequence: TGTGCCAGCAGTAAACGGACTCGCTACGAGCAGTACTTC. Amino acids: CASSKRTRYEQYF.

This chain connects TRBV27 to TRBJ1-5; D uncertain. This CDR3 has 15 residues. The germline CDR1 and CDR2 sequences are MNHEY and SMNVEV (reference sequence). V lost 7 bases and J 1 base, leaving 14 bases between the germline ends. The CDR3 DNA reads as TGTGCCAGCAAAGAGGGCCCGCTGAGCAATCAGCCCCAGCATTTT. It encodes CASKEGPLSNQPQHF.

CDR3 nucleotide sequence: TGTGCCAGCGGAACACAGGGTCTGAGTTCTGGGGCCAACGTCCTGACTTTC. It specifies CASGTQGLSSGANVLTF. The chain has TRBV11-2 and TRBJ2-6, with D perhaps matching TRBD1 (6 bases). Germline assignment: CDR1 SGHAT and CDR2 FQNNGV. Trimming pared 8 bases from V and 1 base from J, leaving 18 bases between. The CDR3 is 17 residues long.

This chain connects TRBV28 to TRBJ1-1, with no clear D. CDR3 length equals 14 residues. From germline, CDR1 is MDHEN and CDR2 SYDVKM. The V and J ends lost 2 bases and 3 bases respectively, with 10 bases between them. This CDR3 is CASSLIGGYTEAFF. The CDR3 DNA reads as TGTGCCAGCAGTTTAATCGGCGGTTACACTGAAGCTTTCTTT.

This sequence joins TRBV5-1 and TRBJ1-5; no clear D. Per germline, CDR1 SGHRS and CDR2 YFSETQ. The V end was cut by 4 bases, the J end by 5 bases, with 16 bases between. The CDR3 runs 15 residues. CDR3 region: CASSVLGRGDQPQHF. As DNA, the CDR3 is TGCGCCAGCAGCGTATTAGGACGGGGAGATCAGCCCCAGCATTTT.

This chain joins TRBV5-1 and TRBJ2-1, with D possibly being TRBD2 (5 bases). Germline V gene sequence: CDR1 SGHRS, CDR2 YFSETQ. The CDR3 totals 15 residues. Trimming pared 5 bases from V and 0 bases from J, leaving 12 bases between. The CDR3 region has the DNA TGCGCCAGCAGAAAGGACGGGGACTCCTACAATGAGCAGTTCTTC. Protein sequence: CASRKDGDSYNEQFF.

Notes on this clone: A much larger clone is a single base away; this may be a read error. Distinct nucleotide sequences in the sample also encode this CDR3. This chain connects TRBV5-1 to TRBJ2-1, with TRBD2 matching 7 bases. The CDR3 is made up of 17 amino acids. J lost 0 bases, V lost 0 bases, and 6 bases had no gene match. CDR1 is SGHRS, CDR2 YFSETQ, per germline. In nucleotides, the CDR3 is TGCGCCAGCAGCTTGGAGGCTAGCGGAAGCTCCTACAATGAGCAGTTCTTC. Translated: CASSLEASGSSYNEQFF.

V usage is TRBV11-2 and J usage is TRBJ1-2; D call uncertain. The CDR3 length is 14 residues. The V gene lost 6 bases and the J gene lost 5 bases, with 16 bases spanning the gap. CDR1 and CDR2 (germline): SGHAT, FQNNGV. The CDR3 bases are TGTGCCAGCAGAGGTGGCGCGGCTGCGTATGGCTACACCTTC. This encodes CASRGGAAAYGYTF.

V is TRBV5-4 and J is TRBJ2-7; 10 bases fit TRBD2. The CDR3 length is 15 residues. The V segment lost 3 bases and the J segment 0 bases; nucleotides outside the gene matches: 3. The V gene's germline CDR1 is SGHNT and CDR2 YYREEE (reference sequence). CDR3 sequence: CASSSTSGLSYEQYF. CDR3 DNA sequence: TGTGCCAGCAGCTCGACTAGCGGGCTCTCCTACGAGCAGTACTTC.